The 13 T cell receptor beta chains presented below share a single source sample, sequenced in a study of blood T cells in healthy people across ages. Combining a sample-barcoded 5' primer with a J-beta primer mix, a second PCR ran for roughly 7 to 11 cycles. MiXCR was run by TCRdb on the 5' RACE reads, yielding one entry per CDR3 protein. Here the sample spans about 800,000 distinct CDR3 sequences, roughly 25% being singletons. The same sample was also studied in work on T cells of mothers and their children.

Sequenced: blood. The receptor set was obtained from a boy younger than 18 in good health.

The genes are TRBV6-1 and TRBJ1-1; no firm D call. The CDR3 has 13 amino acids. Germline V gene lookup returns CDR1 MNHNS and CDR2 SASEGT. V was pared by 0 bases and J by 13 bases, with 15 bases between. The CDR3 loop is CASSEAPFRWGFF. DNA of the CDR3: TGTGCCAGCAGTGAAGCGCCGTTCAGATGGGGTTTCTTT.

This chain joins TRBV4-1 and TRBJ2-3, with 9 positions matching TRBD2. Germline assignment: CDR1 MGHRA and CDR2 YSYEKL. The CDR3 is 17 amino acids. V was pared by 4 bases and J by 3 bases, with 11 bases of the junction left unmatched. The CDR3 DNA sequence: TGCGCCAGCAGCCTAGTAATAGCGGGAGTCGGGACAGATACGCAGTATTTT. As protein: CASSLVIAGVGTDTQYF.

This clonotype was seen only a few times. V and J are TRBV7-2 and TRBJ1-6; the match to TRBD1 covers 8 bases. Germline loops: CDR1 SGHTA, CDR2 FQGNSA. With 5 bases clipped from V and 14 bases from J, the junction kept 11 bases outside the gene matches. The CDR3 totals 14 residues. CDR3 protein: CASSLDRGNSALHF. The CDR3 DNA reads as TGTGCCAGCAGCCTCGACAGGGGAAATTCGGCCCTCCACTTT.

This rearrangement joins TRBV20-1 to TRBJ2-1, with 8 positions matching TRBD2. Trimming took 6 bases from V and 4 from J; bases not matched to a gene: 8. The CDR3 has 14 residues. Germline V gives CDR1 DFQATT, CDR2 SNEGSKA (reference sequence). The CDR3 sequence: CSAARASGYNEQFF. The DNA of the CDR3 is TGCAGTGCCGCCAGGGCTAGCGGGTACAATGAGCAGTTCTTC.

V usage is TRBV20-1 and J usage is TRBJ2-1; 9 nucleotides align to TRBD2. Germline CDR1 is DFQATT and CDR2 is SNEGSKA (reference sequence). The J segment lost 0 bases and the V segment lost 3 bases, leaving 6 bases of the junction unmatched. The CDR3 has 16 residues. CDR3 amino acids: CSARHFSGSSYNEQFF. Here the CDR3 DNA reads TGCAGTGCTAGGCACTTTAGCGGGAGCTCCTACAATGAGCAGTTCTTC.

In this sample, this clonotype turned up a few times. The V and J genes are TRBV7-2 and TRBJ2-3; D is possibly TRBD1 (6 bases). Per germline, CDR1 SGHTA and CDR2 FQGNSA. Trimming cost V 5 bases and J 2 bases, with 11 bases left between them. The CDR3 loop spans 14 amino acids. As DNA, the CDR3 is TGTGCCAGCAGCCTAGGACAGTTCACAGATACGCAGTATTTT. Protein: CASSLGQFTDTQYF. Together with reference TRBV7-2 and TRBJ2-3, the CDR3 gives the full variable domain: GAGVSQSPSNKVTEKGKDVELRCDPISGHTALYWYRQSLGQGLEFLIYFQGNSAPDKSGLPSDRFSAERTGGSVSTLTIQRTQQEDSAVYLCASSLGQFTDTQYFGPGTRLTVL.

This CDR3 is CASSWSGRTYEQYF. CDR3 nucleotides: TGTGCCAGCAGTTGGAGCGGGCGCACCTACGAGCAGTACTTC. The chain joins TRBV2 to TRBJ2-7, with a tentative D call TRBD2 (6 bases). Germline V gene data show CDR1 as SNHLY and CDR2 as FYNNEI. V was pared by 5 bases and J by 2 bases, with 13 bases between. The CDR3 runs to 14 residues.

The rearrangement uses TRBV4-1 and TRBJ2-3, with D tentatively TRBD2 (6 bases). Per the germline V gene, CDR1 is MGHRA and CDR2 is YSYEKL. V gave up 2 bases and J gave up 0 bases, with 12 bases separating them. The CDR3 is made up of 16 amino acids. The CDR3 nucleotides are TGCGCCAGCAGCCAACCTCTAGCGTCTAGCACAGATACGCAGTATTTT. Translated, it gives CASSQPLASSTDTQYF.

This chain links TRBV7-8 with TRBJ2-5, with D hard to call. Trimming pared 3 bases from V and 0 bases from J, leaving 14 bases between. The CDR3 totals 16 residues. Per the germline V gene, CDR1 is SGHVS and CDR2 is FQNEAQ. CDR3 residues: CASSFTVRTYQETQYF. The CDR3 DNA reads as TGTGCCAGCAGCTTTACGGTACGCACGTACCAAGAGACCCAGTACTTC.

There are a few counts of this clonotype. The chain couples TRBV7-8 to TRBJ2-3; D is unresolved. The CDR3 runs to 13 residues. With 7 bases removed from V and 6 bases from J, the gap between germline ends came to 14 bases. Germline CDR1 reads SGHVS; CDR2 reads FQNEAQ. As DNA, the CDR3 is TGTGCCAGCACGCCTTGGCTAAGGGATACGCAGTATTTT. Translation: CASTPWLRDTQYF.

V usage is TRBV10-3 and J usage is TRBJ2-1, with D perhaps assigned TRBD1 or TRBD2 (5 bases each). Germline V CDR1 and CDR2: ENHRY, SYGVKD. This CDR3 comprises 17 residues. The ends were cut back, 0 bases at V and 0 bases at J, with 12 bases in the middle. The CDR3 nucleotides read TGTGCCATCAGTGAGTCGATTAAGGGGAGCTCCTACAATGAGCAGTTCTTC. Its protein product is CAISESIKGSSYNEQFF.

The chain is built from TRBV6-4 and TRBJ1-2; no definite D call. Trimming cost V 3 bases and J 8 bases, with 13 bases left between them. The CDR3 is 13 residues long. Germline V lookup: CDR1 MRHNA, CDR2 SNTAGT. CDR3 region: CASSEGGKEGYTF. The CDR3 DNA reads as TGTGCCAGCAGTGAAGGAGGGAAGGAAGGCTACACCTTC.

This chain links TRBV7-9 with TRBJ2-4; tentative D call: TRBD1 (5 bases). CDR3 length: 17 residues. Trimming removed 1 base from V and 1 base from J, with 14 bases in between. CDR1 and CDR2 from the germline V gene are SEHNR and FQNEAQ (reference sequence). Here the CDR3 reads CASSLDVGALAKNIQYF. The DNA of the CDR3 is TGTGCCAGCAGCTTAGATGTTGGGGCTCTGGCCAAAAACATTCAGTACTTC.